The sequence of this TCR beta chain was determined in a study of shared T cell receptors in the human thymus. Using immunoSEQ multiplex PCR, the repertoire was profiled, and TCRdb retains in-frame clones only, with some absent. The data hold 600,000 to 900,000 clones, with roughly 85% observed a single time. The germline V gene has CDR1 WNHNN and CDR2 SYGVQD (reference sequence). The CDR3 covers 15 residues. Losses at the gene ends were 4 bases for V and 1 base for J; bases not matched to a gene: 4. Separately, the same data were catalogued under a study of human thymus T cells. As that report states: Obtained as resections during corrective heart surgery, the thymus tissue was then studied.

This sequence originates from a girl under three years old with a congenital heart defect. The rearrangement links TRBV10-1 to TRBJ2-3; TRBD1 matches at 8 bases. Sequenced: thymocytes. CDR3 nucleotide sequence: TGCGCCAGCAGTGGGGGGACAGGACGCACAGATACGCAGTATTTT. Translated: CASSGGTGRTDTQYF.